This is a list of T cell receptor beta chains from one sample in a study of cytomegalovirus exposure and HLA in healthy donors. Sequencing was performed with immunoSEQ multiplex PCR; in TCRdb, only in-frame clones are kept and a portion is missing. The sample gives about 180,000 clones, 85% of which show up once; 1% is in the top ten. Sequenced sample: PBMCs. Source of these receptors: a boy aged 2 to 9 in good health and CMV-seronegative. Both conserved end residues are part of each CDR3. The D gene is left open where the match is weak. Clone sizes are given selectively: once, few, many, or a class where the clone is expanded.

CDR3 protein,CDR3 DNA,V gene,D gene,clone size,J gene
CASSWASGDQPQHF,TGTGCCAGCAGTTGGGCCTCAGGGGATCAGCCCCAGCATTTT,TRBV28,.,.,TRBJ1-5
CASSEHRTGGQLAKNIQYF,TGCGCCAGCAGTGAGCATAGGACAGGGGGACAACTAGCCAAAAACATTCAGTACTTC,TRBV10-2,TRBD1,.,TRBJ2-4
CASSVGLAYGELFF,TGTGCCAGTAGTGTGGGACTAGCCTACGGGGAGCTGTTTTTT,TRBV19,TRBD2,once,TRBJ2-2
CASSSQGAGSPLHF,TGCGCCAGCAGCTCCCAGGGGGCAGGGTCACCCCTCCACTTT,TRBV5-1,TRBD1,.,TRBJ1-6
CASSFKLLSYEQYF,TGTGCCAGCAGTTTCAAGCTTTTATCCTACGAGCAGTACTTC,TRBV28,.,.,TRBJ2-7
CASSPHGADLGPTNQPQHF,TGTGCCAGCAGCCCCCACGGAGCGGACTTGGGCCCCACCAATCAGCCCCAGCATTTT,TRBV5-7,.,.,TRBJ1-5
CASSFLAGAGNEQFF,TGCGCCAGCAGCTTCCTAGCGGGAGCAGGCAATGAGCAGTTCTTC,TRBV5-1,TRBD2,.,TRBJ2-1
CASSEWTRYQETQYF,TGTGCCAGCAGTGAATGGACTAGGTACCAAGAGACCCAGTACTTC,TRBV6-1,TRBD2,.,TRBJ2-5
CASSSPGSGKNSPLHF,TGTGCCAGCAGTTCCCCTGGGTCAGGCAAGAATTCACCCCTCCACTTT,TRBV28,.,once,TRBJ1-6
CASSLGQVDEAFF,TGTGCCAGCAGCTTAGGTCAGGTAGATGAAGCTTTCTTT,TRBV11-2,.,.,TRBJ1-1
CASSTGQGLTDTQYF,TGTGCCAGCAGTACGGGACAGGGCCTCACAGATACGCAGTATTTT,TRBV28,TRBD1,once,TRBJ2-3
CASSVGIANEKLFF,TGTGCCAGCAGCGTCGGGATAGCTAATGAAAAACTGTTTTTT,TRBV9,.,.,TRBJ1-4
CASKPGQGNYGYTF,TGTGCCAGCAAACCGGGACAGGGGAACTATGGCTACACCTTC,TRBV6-5,TRBD1,.,TRBJ1-2
CASSPRGPSRDNEQFF,TGCGCCAGCAGCCCAAGGGGGCCTAGCCGGGACAATGAGCAGTTCTTC,TRBV5-1,TRBD1,.,TRBJ2-1
CASSETGGDQPQHF,TGTGCCAGCAGTGAGACAGGGGGTGATCAGCCCCAGCATTTT,TRBV6-1,TRBD1,.,TRBJ1-5
CATSPDLPSGNTIYF,TGTGCCACCAGCCCCGATCTACCCTCTGGAAACACCATATATTTT,TRBV15,.,.,TRBJ1-3
CASSLSQGPNQPQHF,TGTGCCAGCAGCTTATCGCAGGGCCCCAATCAGCCCCAGCATTTT,TRBV7-6,.,.,TRBJ1-5
CASSPALTGGPKNIQYF,TGCGCCAGCAGCCCGGCCTTGACGGGGGGACCCAAAAACATTCAGTACTTC,TRBV5-1,TRBD2,.,TRBJ2-4
CASSLKTGTNYGYTF,TGTGCCAGTAGTTTAAAGACAGGGACTAACTATGGCTACACCTTC,TRBV19,TRBD1,.,TRBJ1-2
CASSLHSGVNTEAFF,TGTGCCAGCAGTTTACATTCAGGGGTGAACACTGAAGCTTTCTTT,TRBV27,.,.,TRBJ1-1
CASGQFNEKLFF,TGTGCCAGCGGGCAGTTTAATGAAAAACTGTTTTTT,TRBV27,.,.,TRBJ1-4
CAWRDREKDNYGYTF,TGTGCCTGGAGGGACAGGGAAAAGGACAACTATGGCTACACCTTC,TRBV30,TRBD1,.,TRBJ1-2
CASSLVWPQPKNIQYF,TGTGCCAGCAGCTTGGTGTGGCCCCAACCTAAAAACATTCAGTACTTC,TRBV5-5,.,.,TRBJ2-4
CASSLASDTQYF,TGTGCCAGCAGCTTGGCCTCAGATACGCAGTATTTT,TRBV5-6,.,once,TRBJ2-3
CSGGQGAGYGYTF,TGCAGCGGCGGACAGGGGGCGGGGTATGGCTACACCTTC,TRBV29-1,TRBD1,.,TRBJ1-2
CASSARTGGGNQPQHF,TGTGCCAGCAGTGCCAGGACAGGGGGCGGCAATCAGCCCCAGCATTTT,TRBV28,TRBD1,.,TRBJ1-5
CASSSTFRNTEAFF,TGTGCCAGCAGTTCCACCTTTAGGAACACTGAAGCTTTCTTT,TRBV28,.,.,TRBJ1-1
CASSFDRTGLTTDTQYF,TGTGCCAGCAGTTTCGACAGGACAGGGCTTACCACAGATACGCAGTATTTT,TRBV28,TRBD1,.,TRBJ2-3
CASRLADSYEQYF,TGTGCCAGCAGACTAGCGGACTCTTACGAGCAGTACTTC,TRBV6-5,TRBD2,.,TRBJ2-7
CASRPEGTGELFF,TGTGCCAGCCGACCGGAGGGCACCGGGGAGCTGTTTTTT,TRBV2,.,few,TRBJ2-2
CASSLNRDYTF,TGTGCCAGCAGTCTCAACAGGGACTACACCTTC,TRBV28,.,.,TRBJ1-2
CATRKAGEGVVGELFF,TGTGCCACCAGGAAAGCGGGAGAGGGGGTTGTCGGGGAGCTGTTTTTT,TRBV15,TRBD2,once,TRBJ2-2
CASSLVQGRGEQYF,TGTGCCAGCAGTTTGGTGCAGGGTAGGGGCGAGCAGTACTTC,TRBV28,.,.,TRBJ2-7
CASSLTDYNSPLHF,TGTGCCAGTAGCTTAACAGACTATAATTCACCCCTCCACTTT,TRBV19,.,.,TRBJ1-6
CASSLTSGGIYEQFF,TGCGCCAGCAGCTTGACTAGCGGGGGGATCTATGAGCAGTTCTTC,TRBV5-1,TRBD2,.,TRBJ2-1
CASSYLRSSGANVLTF,TGTGCCAGCAGTTACCTCCGTAGCTCTGGGGCCAACGTCCTGACTTTC,TRBV6-6,.,.,TRBJ2-6
CSSSSRQGMNTEAFF,TGTTCCAGCAGCTCCCGACAGGGGATGAACACTGAAGCTTTCTTT,TRBV7-9,TRBD1,.,TRBJ1-1
CASSEGLWGKETQYF,TGTGCCAGCAGTGAAGGACTATGGGGTAAAGAGACCCAGTACTTC,TRBV2,.,.,TRBJ2-5
CASSPNRGDSGNTIYF,TGTGCCAGCAGCCCGAACAGGGGCGACTCTGGAAACACCATATATTTT,TRBV4-2,TRBD1,.,TRBJ1-3
CAISESGAGGTEAFF,TGTGCCATCAGTGAGTCGGGGGCAGGGGGCACTGAAGCTTTCTTT,TRBV10-3,TRBD1,.,TRBJ1-1
CASSIRAPSGPLAGGFKETQYF,TGTGCCAGTAGTATTAGGGCCCCATCCGGGCCCCTAGCGGGAGGATTTAAAGAGACCCAGTACTTC,TRBV19,TRBD2,.,TRBJ2-5
CASSERDSPQYF,TGTGCCAGCAGTGAAAGGGACAGTCCCCAGTACTTC,TRBV25-1,TRBD1,.,TRBJ2-5
CASSIKNRDTGELFF,TGTGCCAGCAGCATTAAGAACCGGGACACCGGGGAGCTGTTTTTT,TRBV5-6,.,.,TRBJ2-2
CASSGHSGTGVEKLFF,TGTGCCAGCAGTGGGCACTCCGGGACAGGGGTTGAAAAACTGTTTTTT,TRBV25-1,TRBD1,.,TRBJ1-4
CAWSVLAGSTGELFF,TGTGCCTGGAGTGTACTAGCAGGGAGCACCGGGGAGCTGTTTTTT,TRBV30,.,.,TRBJ2-2
CASSDGTGIYTDTQYF,TGTGCCAGCAGCGACGGGACAGGGATCTACACAGATACGCAGTATTTT,TRBV6-6,TRBD1,.,TRBJ2-3
CAIRDREFTGELFF,TGTGCCATCCGCGACAGGGAATTCACCGGGGAGCTGTTTTTT,TRBV10-3,TRBD1,.,TRBJ2-2
CASSISGVNTEAFF,TGCGCCAGCAGCATTTCAGGGGTGAACACTGAAGCTTTCTTT,TRBV5-1,.,.,TRBJ1-1
CSVGRLSETQYF,TGCAGCGTTGGGAGGCTGTCAGAGACCCAGTACTTC,TRBV29-1,.,.,TRBJ2-5
CASRQVNEQFF,TGTGCCAGCAGACAGGTGAATGAGCAGTTCTTC,TRBV6-5,.,.,TRBJ2-1